This T cell receptor beta chain was captured by sequencing in a study of beta chain features in type 1 diabetes. On the study more broadly: Across the samples, more than 85 million sorted cells were examined in total. Regarding the study as a whole: Insertions were fewer and deletions more numerous at VDJ junctions in type 1 diabetes patients.

The authors reverse transcribed all of the isolated RNA, so sequencing captured expressed TCRB transcripts. TCRdb keeps only in-frame clones here, not all; method: immunoSEQ multiplex PCR. The table shows some 410,000 clones, with over 10% occurring only once. Points on this clone: Its specificity is unknown.

Sampling consisted of one heparinised blood draw per donor, averaging roughly 0.12 L. CDR3 length equals 15 residues. CDR1 is SGDLS and CDR2 is YYNGEE in the germline V gene. Germline trimming cut 4 bases from V and 6 bases from J; bases unmatched to any gene: 7. This sequence joins TRBV9 and TRBJ2-2, with TRBD1 matching over 9 bases. This clonotype originated in a woman aged 18-29 years in good health. Sequencing was done on a sample of naive CD4+ T cells from blood. The CDR3, as DNA: TGTGCCAGCAGCTTACACGGACAGGGGCCCGGGGAGCTGTTTTTT. Residues: CASSLHGQGPGELFF.